This TCR beta chain emerged from a study of immune cell composition in non-small cell lung cancer. The overall study: Most cases were lung adenocarcinoma or squamous cell carcinoma.

Study-wide points: In adenocarcinoma, maximal tumour-associated clone frequency tracked TIL tumour reactivity. Shared sequences between tumour-reactive and dominant in vivo clones were not proven. Tumour-associated clones >0.5% occurred in 25% to 35% of adenocarcinomas, roughly four fifths of squamous.

CDR1 is SGDLS, CDR2 YYNGEE, per germline. The ends were cut back, 0 bases at V and 4 bases at J, with 7 bases in the middle. CDR3 length: 13 amino acids. Normal lung was taken at the farthest possible site, at least 3 cm from tumour. The protocol was immunoSEQ multiplex PCR, while the TCRdb copy is restricted to in-frame clones and leaves out a portion. The sample has about 5,900 clones; about 85% are singletons. Points on this clone: Its specificity is not known.

Sequences were obtained from non-adjacent lung tissue. This receptor was identified in a human donor with non-small cell lung cancer. The V call is TRBV9, the J call TRBJ2-5, with D unresolved. The CDR3 loop is CASSVGGTETQYF. CDR3 sequence (DNA): TGTGCCAGCAGCGTAGGAGGCACAGAGACCCAGTACTTC.